This TCR beta chain was retrieved from a study of CD8 T cells in Susac syndrome (dated by TCRdb to about 2019). With respect to the entire study: Among the Susac syndrome patients who were sequenced, clinically active disease was present in roughly six and clinical remission was observed in under ten. Susac syndrome patients were therapy-naive, on corticosteroids (some also receiving IVIg), or on IVIg alone at blood withdrawal. Repertoire sequencing was used to test whether CD8+ T cell activation and differentiation in Susac syndrome was antigen driven. The study compared CD8+ T cell repertoire clonality among 12 healthy donors, some 14 Susac syndrome patients and some 16 multiple sclerosis patients.

This clonotype was seen a single time. Its antigen has not been determined. Base qualities are not recorded, but no much larger clone differs from it by a single base. Evidence from a single read is weak. RNA was extracted using the RNeasy kit, and about 0.45 to 1 ug of the RNA was reverse transcribed with random hexamers. TCR beta CDR3 regions were amplified with the immunoSEQ multiplex PCR assay covering 54 Vbeta and 13 Jbeta segments. PCR amplification bias was corrected by using a synthetic template baseline for primer optimization and computational correction. As for the authors' bioinformatics: Only productive sequences were kept, with reads annotated to V, D and J genes according to IMGT and analyzed in immunoSEQ Analyzer. Clonality was computed as one minus Shannon entropy normalized by log2 of the number of productive unique sequences. For each patient and control, public and private clones were evaluated among the 100 most prevalent clones. Clones were defined as Susac-specific if absent from the healthy and MS cohorts, from around 1,000 published viral clones and from other ImmuneACCESS disease sequences. TCRdb ran its own pipeline on the public reads, namely fastp trimming at Q25 and MiXCR clone calling, and kept in-frame beta chains. Every entry covers one CDR3 protein and lists the most common genes and DNA from its rows. TCRdb, rather than the study authors, made the V and J calls. In this sample the table shows about 120,000 distinct CDR3 sequences, around 94% of which occur a single time. The ten largest clones add up to less than 0.3% of the sample.

Study-wide findings and limitations: CD8+ repertoires in Susac syndrome showed clonal expansion, which was highest in CD8+ TEMRA cells and was greater in clinically active patients than in remitting patients. Roughly 15 Susac-specific public clones were identified in the total CD8+ repertoire, and roughly five Susac-specific public clones were identified in the CD8+ TEMRA repertoire. The study acknowledged that relatively few individuals were included in the TCR sequencing and HLA analysis.

Peripheral blood CD8+ and CD4+ T cells from healthy donors, Susac syndrome patients and multiple sclerosis patients were profiled using high-throughput TCR beta sequencing. Recently defined diagnostic criteria for definite or probable disease were met by the Susac syndrome patients. Bulk CD8+ and CD4+ T cells were purified magnetically by negative isolation, whereas CD8+ TEMRA cells were enriched by FACS. Blood was collected in EDTA tubes and processed within 24 hours, with PBMCs isolated through density gradient centrifugation. PBMCs intended for TCR sequencing were cryopreserved in liquid nitrogen and thawed later in a water bath at 37 degrees C. A purity of at least 90% was achieved for sorted or isolated CD4+, CD8+ and CD8+ TEMRA cells. The junction shows trimming of 5 bases on V and 5 bases on J, plus 19 bases between the germline ends. Including cysteine and phenylalanine, the CDR3 has 16 amino acids. Only CDR3 DNA remains: 48 bases, in frame from the first base.

Input material: CD8+ T cells from PBMCs. The chain employs TRBV12-3 or TRBV12-4 and TRBJ2-1; the D segment cannot be called with confidence. The receptor was isolated from a human donor with Susac syndrome. The base sequence is TGTGCCAGCAGTCCTAGTGACTCTCTGGGGAACAATGAGCAGTTCTTC. This yields the protein CASSPSDSLGNNEQFF.